The 10 T cell receptor beta chains presented below share a single source sample, sequenced in a study of shared clonotypes between healthy human individuals. Using immunoSEQ multiplex PCR, the repertoire was profiled, and TCRdb retains in-frame clones only, with some absent. The data contain 400,000 to 500,000 clones, 70% to 80% of them singletons. Sequencing was performed on PBMCs. The receptors here all came from a woman aged 40 to 49 in good health. Some clones in this sample may be carry-over from other donors' samples.

This chain links TRBV10-3 with TRBJ2-1, with 8 bases fitting TRBD1. CDR3 length equals 14 residues. Germline V CDR1 and CDR2: ENHRY, SYGVKD. Trimming took 1 base from V and 10 from J; bases not matched to a gene: 6. The CDR3: CAISEWTGYGEQFF. In nucleotides, the CDR3 is TGTGCCATCAGTGAGTGGACAGGGTATGGAGAGCAGTTCTTC.

As regards this clone: Other DNA sequences in the sample encode the same CDR3. The chain joins TRBV28 to TRBJ2-2, with D unresolved. The germline V gene encodes CDR1 MDHEN and CDR2 SYDVKM. The CDR3 consists of 13 residues. V was trimmed by 2 bases and J by 2 bases, leaving 3 bases between them. For the CDR3, the DNA is TGTGCCAGCAGTTTAAGAAACACCGGGGAGCTGTTTTTT. Translated: CASSLRNTGELFF.

The rearrangement links TRBV30 to TRBJ1-4; possible D gene TRBD1, 6 bases. Trimming shortened V by 8 bases and J by 6 bases, and 19 bases separated the two germline ends. Germline-derived CDR1 and CDR2 are GTSNPN and SVGIG (reference sequence). The CDR3 is 14 residues long. For the CDR3, the DNA is TGTGCCGTAACCCCAGGGGCTGTCGATGAAAAACTGTTTTTT. Amino acid sequence: CAVTPGAVDEKLFF. The full variable domain, completed using reference TRBV30 and TRBJ1-4, is SQTIHQWPATLVQPVGSPLSLECTVEGTSNPNLYWYRQAAGRGLQLLFYSVGIGQISSEVPQNLSASRPQDRQFILSSKKLLLSDSGFYLCAVTPGAVDEKLFFGSGTQLSVL.

This clone was detected once. The chain carries TRBV5-4 and TRBJ2-7; TRBD1 aligns across 7 bases. The V and J ends lost 3 bases and 3 bases, in that order; junction bases with no gene match: 9. Per the germline V gene, CDR1 is SGHNT and CDR2 is YYREEE (reference sequence). The CDR3 loop spans 15 amino acids. The CDR3 DNA follows: TGTGCCAGCAGCTCGGGACAGACCTTTTTCTACGAGCAGTACTTC. As protein: CASSSGQTFFYEQYF.

This chain links TRBV6-5 with TRBJ2-7; TRBD2 aligns across 9 bases. The CDR3 contains 15 residues. The V and J ends lost 6 bases and 7 bases, in that order; junction bases with no gene match: 13. Per germline, CDR1 MNHEY and CDR2 SVGAGI. The CDR3 here is CASSPWLAGVEEQYF. The CDR3 DNA reads TGTGCCAGCAGCCCCTGGTTAGCGGGAGTGGAGGAGCAGTACTTC.

As for this clone: Different DNA sequences within this sample yield the same CDR3. This rearrangement joins TRBV7-3 to TRBJ2-2, with D tentatively TRBD1 (5 bases). Germline CDR1 and CDR2: SGHTA and FQGTGA. The CDR3 consists of 15 residues. V shed 3 bases and J shed 2 bases, with 10 bases lying between them. CDR3 protein: CASSLGQGNTGELFF. Written as DNA, the CDR3 is TGTGCCAGCAGCTTGGGCCAGGGCAACACCGGGGAGCTGTTTTTT.

The rearrangement uses TRBV27 and TRBJ2-1; tentative D call: TRBD2 (6 bases). This CDR3 has 14 residues. Germline lookup yields CDR1 MNHEY and CDR2 SMNVEV (reference sequence). V shed 1 base and J shed 5 bases, with 9 bases lying between them. CDR3 loop: CASSLWGLNNEQFF. The CDR3 region has the DNA TGTGCCAGCAGTTTATGGGGACTCAACAATGAGCAGTTCTTC.

The chain links TRBV21-1 to TRBJ2-5; TRBD1 was called by the table and not checked on the DNA. TRBV21-1 is a known pseudogene. The CDR3 totals 19 residues. The CDR3 region is CASSEELDRTSLYRETQYF. Written as DNA, the CDR3 is TGTGCCAGCAGCGAAGAGCTGGACAGGACCTCCCTATACAGAGAGACCCAGTACTTC.

This clone has a count of ten or more. The rearrangement joins TRBV5-1 to TRBJ2-5, with unresolved D. Germline CDR1 reads SGHRS; CDR2 reads YFSETQ. CDR3 length: 15 residues. Trimming took off 3 bases at V and 4 bases at J, with 16 bases between the two ends. The DNA for the CDR3 is TGCGCCAGCAGCTCCCTGGGGTTTCCCTCAGAGACCCAGTACTTC. Translated, it gives CASSSLGFPSETQYF.

The chain has TRBV6-5 and TRBJ2-3, with D possibly being TRBD1 (6 bases). The CDR3 extends over 14 amino acids. Trimming removed 3 bases at V and 1 base at J, with 8 bases between. Germline lookup yields CDR1 MNHEY and CDR2 SVGAGI. CDR3 coding DNA: TGTGCCAGCAGTTATGGGGGCCGCACAGATACGCAGTATTTT. Protein: CASSYGGRTDTQYF.